This T cell receptor beta chain was found in a study of T cells after yellow fever vaccination. The study's findings and limits: Booster sampling recovered most clones from primary vaccination (about 97% CD4, around 88% CD8). Peaking faster, on day 5 versus 15, the secondary response was nonetheless weaker.

This CDR3 has 11 residues. Germline assignment: CDR1 MNHNS and CDR2 SASEGT. The trim removed 10 bases at V and 9 bases at J, leaving 3 bases unmatched. TCRdb independently ran MiXCR on the 5' RACE reads; one entry per CDR3 protein. This table has 500,000 to 700,000 distinct CDR3 sequences, over 15% appearing once. Note on this clonotype: Its antigen is not identified.

This sequence joins TRBV6-1 and TRBJ2-1; 10 bases are shared with TRBD2. The receptor's source is a man aged 25 to 40 who received the YFV17D yellow fever vaccine. The sample here was PBMCs, taken 15 days after the yellow fever booster vaccination. This chain's CDR3 is CATQREGEQFF. CDR3 sequence (DNA): TGTGCCACGCAGCGGGAGGGTGAGCAGTTCTTC.